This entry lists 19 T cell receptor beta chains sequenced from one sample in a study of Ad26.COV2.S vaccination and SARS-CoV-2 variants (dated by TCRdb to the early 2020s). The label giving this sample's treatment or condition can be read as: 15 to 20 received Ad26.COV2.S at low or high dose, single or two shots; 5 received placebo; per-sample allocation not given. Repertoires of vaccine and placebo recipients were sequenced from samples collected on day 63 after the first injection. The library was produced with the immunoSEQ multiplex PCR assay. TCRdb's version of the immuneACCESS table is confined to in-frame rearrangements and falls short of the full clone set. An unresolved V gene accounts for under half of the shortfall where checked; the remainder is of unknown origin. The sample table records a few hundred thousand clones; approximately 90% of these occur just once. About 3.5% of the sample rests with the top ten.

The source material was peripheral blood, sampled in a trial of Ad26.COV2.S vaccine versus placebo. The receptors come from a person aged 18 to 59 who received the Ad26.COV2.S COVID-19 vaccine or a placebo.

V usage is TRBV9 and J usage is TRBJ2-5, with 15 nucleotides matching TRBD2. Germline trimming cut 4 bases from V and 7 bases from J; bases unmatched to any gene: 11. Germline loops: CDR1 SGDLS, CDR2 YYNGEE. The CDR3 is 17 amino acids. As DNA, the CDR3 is TGTGCCAGCAGCACAGGGACTAGCGGGGGGACAAGGGGGACCCAGTACTTC. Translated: CASSTGTSGGTRGTQYF.

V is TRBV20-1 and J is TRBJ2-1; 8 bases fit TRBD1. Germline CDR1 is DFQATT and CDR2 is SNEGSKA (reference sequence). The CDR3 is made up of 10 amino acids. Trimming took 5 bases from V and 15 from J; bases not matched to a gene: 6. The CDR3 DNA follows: TGCAGTGCTGGGGACAGGCGTAGGTTCTTC. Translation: CSAGDRRRFF.

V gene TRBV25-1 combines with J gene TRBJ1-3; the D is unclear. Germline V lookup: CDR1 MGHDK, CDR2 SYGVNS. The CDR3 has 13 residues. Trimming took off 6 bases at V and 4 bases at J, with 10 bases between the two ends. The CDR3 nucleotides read TGTGCCAGCAGCGTAACGACAGGAAACACCATATATTTT. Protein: CASSVTTGNTIYF.

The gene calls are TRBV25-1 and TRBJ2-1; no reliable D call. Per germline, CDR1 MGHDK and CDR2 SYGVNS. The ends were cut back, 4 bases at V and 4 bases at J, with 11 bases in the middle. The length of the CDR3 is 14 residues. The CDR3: CASSGYTPYNEQFF. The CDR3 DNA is TGTGCCAGCAGTGGGTATACGCCGTACAATGAGCAGTTCTTC.

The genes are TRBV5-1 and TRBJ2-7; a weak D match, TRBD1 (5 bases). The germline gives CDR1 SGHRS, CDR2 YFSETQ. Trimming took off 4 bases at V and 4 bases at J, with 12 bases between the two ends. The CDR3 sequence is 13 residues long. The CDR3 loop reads CASSTSDIYEQYF. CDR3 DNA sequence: TGCGCCAGCAGCACGTCGGACATTTACGAGCAGTACTTC.

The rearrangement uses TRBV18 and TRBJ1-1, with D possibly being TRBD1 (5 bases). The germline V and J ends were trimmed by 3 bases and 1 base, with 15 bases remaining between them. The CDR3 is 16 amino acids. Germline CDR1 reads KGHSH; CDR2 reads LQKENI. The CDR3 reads CASSPLRGGRNTEAFF. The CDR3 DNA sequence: TGTGCCAGCTCACCTTTACGGGGGGGACGGAACACTGAAGCTTTCTTT.

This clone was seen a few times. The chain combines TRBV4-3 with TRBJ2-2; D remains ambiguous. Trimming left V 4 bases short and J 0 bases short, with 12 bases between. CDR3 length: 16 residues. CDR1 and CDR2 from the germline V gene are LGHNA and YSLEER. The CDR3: CASSLRSGPNTGELFF. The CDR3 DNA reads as TGCGCCAGCAGCCTACGTTCCGGGCCGAACACCGGGGAGCTGTTTTTT.

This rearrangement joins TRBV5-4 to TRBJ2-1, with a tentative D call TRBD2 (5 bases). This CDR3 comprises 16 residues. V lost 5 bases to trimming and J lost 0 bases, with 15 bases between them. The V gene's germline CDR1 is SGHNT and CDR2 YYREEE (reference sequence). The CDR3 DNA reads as TGTGCCAGCAGGACCCTAAGGGAGAGCTCCTACAATGAGCAGTTCTTC. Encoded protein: CASRTLRESSYNEQFF.

The CDR3 sequence is CASSITSGSNEQYF. CDR3 nucleotide sequence: TGTGCCAGTAGTATCACTAGCGGTTCCAACGAGCAGTACTTC. V usage is TRBV19 and J usage is TRBJ2-7; 8 nucleotides line up with TRBD2. The J segment lost 5 bases and the V segment lost 3 bases, leaving 6 bases of the junction unmatched. The CDR3 spans 14 residues. Germline CDR1 and CDR2: LNHDA and SQIVND (reference sequence).

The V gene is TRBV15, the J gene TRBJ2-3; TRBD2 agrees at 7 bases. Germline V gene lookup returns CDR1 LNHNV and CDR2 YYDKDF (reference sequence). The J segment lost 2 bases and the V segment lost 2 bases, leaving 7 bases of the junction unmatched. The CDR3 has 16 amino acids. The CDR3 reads CATSRPSGPHTDTQYF. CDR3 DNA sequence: TGTGCCACCAGCAGACCTAGCGGTCCACACACAGATACGCAGTATTTT.

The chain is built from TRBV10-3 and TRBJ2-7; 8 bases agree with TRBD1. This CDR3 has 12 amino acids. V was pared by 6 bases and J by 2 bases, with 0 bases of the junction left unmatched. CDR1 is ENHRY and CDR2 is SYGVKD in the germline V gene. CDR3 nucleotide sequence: TGTGCCATCAGGGACAGGGCCTACGAGCAGTACTTC. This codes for CAIRDRAYEQYF.

Written as DNA, the CDR3 is TGTGCCGCCCCGGTCCCCGGGGAGCTGTTTTTT. This gives the protein CAAPVPGELFF. The chain is built from TRBV24-1 and TRBJ2-2; unclear D gene. Germline CDR1 is KGHDR and CDR2 is SFDVKD. Trimming cost V 12 bases and J 6 bases, with 10 bases left between them. This CDR3 comprises 11 residues.

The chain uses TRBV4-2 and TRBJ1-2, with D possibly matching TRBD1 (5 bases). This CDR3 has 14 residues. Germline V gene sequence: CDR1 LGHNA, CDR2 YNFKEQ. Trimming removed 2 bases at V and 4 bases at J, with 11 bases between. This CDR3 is CASSQSTGIYGYTF. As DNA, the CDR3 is TGTGCCAGCAGCCAATCAACAGGCATCTATGGCTACACCTTC.

CDR3 amino acids: CSARAPGQQYF. CDR3 DNA: TGCAGTGCTAGAGCCCCGGGGCAGCAGTATTTT. The J gene is TRBJ2-3, the V gene TRBV20-1; D is perhaps TRBD1 or TRBD2 (5 bases each). Trimming shortened V by 1 base and J by 11 bases, and 10 bases separated the two germline ends. The germline V gene has CDR1 DFQATT and CDR2 SNEGSKA (reference sequence). CDR3 length: 11 residues.

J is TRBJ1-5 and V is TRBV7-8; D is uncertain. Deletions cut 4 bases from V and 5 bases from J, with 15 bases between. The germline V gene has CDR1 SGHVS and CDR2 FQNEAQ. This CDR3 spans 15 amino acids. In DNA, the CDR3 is TGTGCCAGCAGCTCACTCGGACCTTCGGATCAGCCCCAGCATTTT. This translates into CASSSLGPSDQPQHF.

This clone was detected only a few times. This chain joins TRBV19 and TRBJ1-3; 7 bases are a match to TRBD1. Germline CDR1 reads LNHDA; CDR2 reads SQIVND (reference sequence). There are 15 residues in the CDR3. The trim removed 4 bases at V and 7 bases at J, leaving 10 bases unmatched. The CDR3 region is CASSTNPGTVNTIYF. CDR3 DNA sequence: TGTGCCAGTAGTACTAACCCCGGGACAGTGAACACCATATATTTT.

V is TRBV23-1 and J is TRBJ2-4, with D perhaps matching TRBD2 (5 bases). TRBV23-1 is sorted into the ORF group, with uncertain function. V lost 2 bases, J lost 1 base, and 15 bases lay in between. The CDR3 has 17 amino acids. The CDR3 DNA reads TGCGCCAGCAGTCAAGGACTGGGGTTTAGGGCCAAAAACATTCAGTACTTC. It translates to CASSQGLGFRAKNIQYF.

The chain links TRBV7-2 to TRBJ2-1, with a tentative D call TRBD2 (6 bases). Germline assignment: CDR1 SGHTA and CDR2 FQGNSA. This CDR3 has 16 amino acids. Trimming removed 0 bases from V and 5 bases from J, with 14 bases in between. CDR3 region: CASSLAGGDGHNEQFF. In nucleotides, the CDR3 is TGTGCCAGCAGCTTAGCCGGGGGAGACGGCCACAATGAGCAGTTCTTC.

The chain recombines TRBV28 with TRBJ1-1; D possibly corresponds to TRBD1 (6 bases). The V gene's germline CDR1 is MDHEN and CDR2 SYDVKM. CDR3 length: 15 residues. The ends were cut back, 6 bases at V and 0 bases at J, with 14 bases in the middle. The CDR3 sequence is CASRPWGQMNTEAFF. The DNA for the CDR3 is TGTGCCAGCAGGCCCTGGGGGCAAATGAACACTGAAGCTTTCTTT.